This note documents a single T cell receptor (beta chain) sequence. This specimen comes from a study of T cell changes during pregnancy in multiple sclerosis. The length of the CDR3 is 15 residues. CDR1 SEHNR and CDR2 FQNEAQ come from the germline V gene (reference sequence). J was trimmed by 0 bases and V by 5 bases; bases with no gene match: 6. Assay: immunoSEQ multiplex PCR; the TCRdb copy retains only in-frame clones and omits some. The table lists 20,000 to 25,000 clones, roughly 91% of them singletons, with roughly 6.9% in the top ten. This specimen consisted of CD8+ T cells from peripheral blood mononuclear cells, obtained in the first trimester of pregnancy. The clonotype originates from a female donor with multiple sclerosis, enrolled in a pregnancy study. The chain uses TRBV7-9 and TRBJ1-1, with 7 bases aligning to TRBD1. The CDR3 DNA follows: TGTGCCAGCAGCAAACGACAGGGTATGAACACTGAAGCTTTCTTT. It encodes CASSKRQGMNTEAFF.